This T cell receptor beta chain was found in a study of T cells in Graves' hyperthyroidism and ophthalmopathy. Study-level background: It was at initial diagnosis, before any treatment, that peripheral blood was collected.

Uncontrolled infection, other autoimmune disease, pregnancy or lactation disqualified patients from enrolment. This clonotype appeared a few times. Mismatch with germline at one junction end may stem from a read error. Per germline, CDR1 SGHRS and CDR2 YFSETQ. The CDR3 has 14 amino acids. TCR beta CDR3 regions were amplified from RNA transcripts. Initially, a first-round RT-PCR of the TCR CDR3 employed the HTBI primer set. TCRdb used MiXCR to reprocess the multiplex PCR reads, holding one entry per CDR3 protein. The sample includes roughly 420,000 distinct CDR3 sequences, 15% to 17% of them seen just once.

Input material: blood. The TCR originated in a woman aged 18-35 years with Graves' hyperthyroidism. The V gene is TRBV5-1, the J gene TRBJ2-1, with D perhaps matching TRBD1 (6 bases). The CDR3 sequence: CASLRGSSHNEQFF. Here the CDR3 DNA reads TGCGCCAGCTTAAGGGGGAGCTCCCACAATGAGCAGTTCTTC.